What follows are 3 T cell receptor beta chains derived from one specimen sequenced in a study of post-analysis software for immune sequencing data. General study results and limits: Roughly five TRBV segments were more frequent in patients than controls; TRBV5-6, TRBV5-1 and TRBV20-1 belonged to this group.

No antigen is known for these receptors. Built from TCR beta cDNA, the libraries had unique molecular identifiers in them. Each CDR3 protein is one row after TCRdb ran MiXCR on the PCR reads. The data show about 770,000 distinct CDR3 sequences, around 45% seen once. Sequencing input: blood. The origin of the receptors is a girl aged 5 to 17 with multiple sclerosis.

The chain employs TRBV7-2 and TRBJ1-2, with D maybe TRBD1 (6 bases). The ends were cut back, 1 base at V and 8 bases at J, with 23 bases in the middle. CDR3 size: 17 residues. Germline CDR1 and CDR2: SGHTA and FQGNSA. The CDR3 reads CASSLDRGGLDRWGYTF. As DNA, the CDR3 is TGTGCCAGCAGCTTAGATAGAGGGGGGCTTGACCGCTGGGGCTACACCTTC.

This clonotype was detected ten times or more. The rearrangement joins TRBV20-1 to TRBJ1-2, with 11 bases identical to TRBD1. V gave up 4 bases and J gave up 7 bases; unmatched junction bases: 8. The germline CDR1 and CDR2 sequences are DFQATT and SNEGSKA (reference sequence). This CDR3 comprises 14 residues. The CDR3 sequence: CSATSGQGEGGYTF. In nucleotides, the CDR3 is TGCAGTGCTACCTCGGGACAGGGGGAGGGTGGCTACACCTTC.

The CDR3 is CASNSIGTGDYGYTF. The CDR3 bases are TGTGCCAGCAATTCAATCGGGACAGGGGACTATGGCTACACCTTC. The V gene is TRBV5-6, the J gene TRBJ1-2, with 10 bases lining up with TRBD1. CDR1 is SGHDT and CDR2 is YYEEEE in the germline V gene. The CDR3 is 15 residues long. The V gene end was trimmed by 6 bases and the J gene end by 3 bases; junction bases not matched to a gene: 8.